Below, one TCR beta chain is given with its context. Its specificity is not known. Clones were sequenced by immunoSEQ multiplex PCR, and TCRdb holds only the in-frame ones, with some missing. Of about 980,000 clones listed, approximately 76% are singletons. This specimen comes from a study of shared clonotypes between healthy human individuals. Study-wide results and limits: Clonotypes that were shared across a handful of donors made up around 5% of naive CD4 clonotypes. Though the depth was large, rarefaction showed that sorted-subset sequencing was incomplete.

Per germline, CDR1 KGHSH and CDR2 LQKENI. The CDR3 length is 18 residues. V lost 3 bases and J lost 2; bases outside the gene matches: 12. The V and J genes are TRBV18 and TRBJ1-5; 8 bases agree with TRBD1. The sequence was obtained from a man aged 18 to 29 in good health. Sequenced input: memory CD4+ T cells sorted from blood. As for subset: CD45RA-negative fraction. CDR3 amino acids: CASSPQDRASRGNQPQHF. CDR3 sequence (DNA): TGTGCCAGCTCACCCCAGGACAGGGCCTCGCGGGGCAATCAGCCCCAGCATTTT.